The sequence of this TCR beta chain was determined in a study of shared clonotypes between healthy human individuals. A note on this clone: Its specificity is not known.

Method: immunoSEQ multiplex PCR; TCRdb's copy keeps in-frame clones and lacks some. The table shows 100,000 or so clones, with about 70% occurring only once. V dropped 10 bases and J dropped 3 bases, with 19 bases sitting between them. The CDR3 consists of 15 residues. Germline V lookup: CDR1 MNHEY, CDR2 SMNVEV (reference sequence). CD8 memory cells included CD45RO+ cells plus CCR7-negative CD45RA+ TemRA cells. Overall study findings and caveats: The naive CD4 repertoires of a few donors were compared, and roughly 5% of clonotypes were shared.

Sequenced input: memory CD8+ T cells sorted from blood. Subset specified: CD45RO+ cells pooled with CCR7-negative TemRA cells. This clonotype was obtained from a woman aged 25 to 39 in good health. The chain has TRBV27 and TRBJ1-5; D possibly corresponds to TRBD1 (5 bases). The CDR3 here is CATAVGQGYNQPQHF. The CDR3 bases are TGTGCCACCGCGGTGGGGCAGGGTTACAATCAGCCCCAGCATTTT.